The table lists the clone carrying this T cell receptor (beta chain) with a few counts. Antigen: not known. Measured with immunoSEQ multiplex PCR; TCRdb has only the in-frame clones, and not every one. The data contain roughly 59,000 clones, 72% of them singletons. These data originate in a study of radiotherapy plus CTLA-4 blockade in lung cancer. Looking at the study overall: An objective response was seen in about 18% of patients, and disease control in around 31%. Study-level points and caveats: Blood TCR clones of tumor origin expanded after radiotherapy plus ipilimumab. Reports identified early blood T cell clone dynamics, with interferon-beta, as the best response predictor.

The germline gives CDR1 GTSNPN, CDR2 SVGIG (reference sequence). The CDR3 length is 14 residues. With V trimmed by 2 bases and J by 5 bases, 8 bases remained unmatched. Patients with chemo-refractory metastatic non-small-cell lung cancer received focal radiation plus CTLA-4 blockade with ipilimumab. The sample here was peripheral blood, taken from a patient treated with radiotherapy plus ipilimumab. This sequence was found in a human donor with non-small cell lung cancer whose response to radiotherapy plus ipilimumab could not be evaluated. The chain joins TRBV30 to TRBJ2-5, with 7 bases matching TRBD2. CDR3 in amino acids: CAWSPSGIRETQYF. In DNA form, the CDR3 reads TGTGCCTGGAGTCCAAGCGGGATAAGGGAGACCCAGTACTTC.